This TCR beta chain comes out of a study of T cells in Graves' hyperthyroidism and ophthalmopathy. This clonotype was counted between two and nine times. This CDR3 has 14 amino acids. V dropped 5 bases and J dropped 6; count of bases not matched to a gene: 9. In germline, CDR1 is PRHDT, CDR2 FYEKMQ (reference sequence). It was RNA transcripts that yielded the amplified TCR beta CDR3 regions. A set of HTBI primers served as the primers for a first-round RT-PCR of the TCR CDR3. MiXCR was run by TCRdb on the multiplex PCR reads, yielding one entry per CDR3 protein. The data contain hundreds of thousands of distinct CDR3 sequences, around 16% of them singletons.

The chain couples TRBV13 to TRBJ2-7; 8 bases are shared with TRBD2. This receptor was identified in a woman in her 30s with Graves' hyperthyroidism. Sequences were obtained from blood. DNA for the CDR3: TGTGCCAGCAGCCACCCGGGACTAGAGGTCGAGCAGTACTTC. This codes for CASSHPGLEVEQYF.